This TCR beta chain originates from a study of T cell responses to AZD1222 COVID-19 vaccine. As to this clone: What it binds is not known.

The study's findings and limits: Spike-specific TCR breadth and depth grew following two AZD1222 doses.

The length of the CDR3 is 16 residues. CDR1 is ENHRY and CDR2 is SYGVKD in the germline V gene. V dropped 3 bases and J dropped 0; count of bases not matched to a gene: 3. Repertoires were generated with immunoSEQ multiplex PCR, while TCRdb's copy carries only in-frame clones and drops some. Found here are about 120,000 clones, under 95% of them singletons; the top ten hold approximately 5.1%. This clonotype originated in an adult in good health. This chain connects TRBV10-3 to TRBJ1-2; 11 bases align to TRBD1. This sample comprised peripheral blood, obtained on day 0 of AZD1222 vaccination. The CDR3 sequence: CAISDAGQGANYGYTF. CDR3 DNA: TGTGCCATCAGTGACGCGGGACAGGGGGCTAACTATGGCTACACCTTC.